A single sample gave rise to the 25 T cell receptor beta chains below, sequenced in a study of blood T cell repertoires in COVID-19 (TCRdb year 2020). The receptor library was made with the immunoSEQ multiplex PCR assay. TCRdb took this table from immuneACCESS and kept in-frame rearrangements with V and J called. Such tables lack part of the clones; where checked against another copy, unresolved V genes explain under half of the gap, and the rest is unexplained. Here the sample has about 230,000 clones; 65% to 90% occur a single time. The ten top clones hold approximately 2.4% of the sample. Sequencing was performed on peripheral blood. The receptors here all came from a man aged 35 to 55 who had recovered from COVID-19.

DNA for the CDR3: TGTGCCAGCAGCATTAGGACAGCCTTAAACTACGAGCAGTACTTC. Translated: CASSIRTALNYEQYF. The chain couples TRBV7-2 to TRBJ2-7, with a possible D match to TRBD1 (6 bases). The CDR3 consists of 15 residues. Trimming left V 5 bases short and J 3 bases short, with 17 bases between. Germline assignment: CDR1 SGHTA and CDR2 FQGNSA.

This clone was counted once. This chain joins TRBV6-1 and TRBJ1-5; 7 positions match TRBD1. This CDR3 region has 16 residues. V shed 0 bases, J shed 4 bases, and the junction held 6 bases outside the gene matches. The germline CDR1 and CDR2 sequences are MNHNS and SASEGT. DNA of the CDR3: TGTGCCAGCAGTGAAGCTGAGGGCAGGGGGAATCAGCCCCAGCATTTT. The encoded protein is CASSEAEGRGNQPQHF.

This rearrangement joins TRBV7-2 to TRBJ1-1; 9 nucleotides match TRBD1. Germline lookup yields CDR1 SGHTA and CDR2 FQGNSA. The ends lost 0 bases at V and 5 bases at J; junction bases unmatched: 16. The CDR3 sequence is 19 residues long. CDR3 DNA: TGTGCCAGCAGCTTAGCGCGTTGGGACAGGGCCAGGGCAGGAACTGAAGCTTTCTTT. Amino acids: CASSLARWDRARAGTEAFF.

In nucleotides, the CDR3 is TGCGCCAGCAGCTTGGCACTAGCGGGAGGCGCAGATACGCAGTATTTT. Amino acid sequence: CASSLALAGGADTQYF. This chain links TRBV5-1 with TRBJ2-3; 12 bases agree with TRBD2. The CDR3 consists of 16 residues. Germline assignment: CDR1 SGHRS and CDR2 YFSETQ. The V gene end was trimmed by 0 bases and the J gene end by 4 bases; junction bases not matched to a gene: 3. Looking up the rest from reference TRBV5-1 and TRBJ2-3 gives the full variable domain: KAGVTQTPRYLIKTRGQQVTLSCSPISGHRSVSWYQQTPGQGLQFLFEYFSETQRNKGNFPGRFSGRQFSNSRSEMNVSTLELGDSALYLCASSLALAGGADTQYFGPGTRLTVL.

V gene TRBV4-3 combines with J gene TRBJ1-4, with 7 bases identical to TRBD1. Germline CDR1 and CDR2: LGHNA and YSLEER. The trim removed 4 bases at V and 3 bases at J, leaving 5 bases unmatched. The CDR3 spans 15 residues. Here the CDR3 reads CASSPGQDANEKLFF. As DNA, the CDR3 is TGCGCCAGCAGCCCCGGACAGGACGCTAATGAAAAACTGTTTTTT.

The chain combines TRBV7-2 with TRBJ1-1, with 9 bases aligning to TRBD1. The CDR3 has 17 residues. J was trimmed by 3 bases and V by 0 bases; bases with no gene match: 8. Germline V gene sequence: CDR1 SGHTA, CDR2 FQGNSA. The CDR3 region is CASSLAVGQGIDTEAFF. The CDR3 DNA sequence: TGTGCCAGCAGCTTAGCCGTTGGACAGGGGATTGACACTGAAGCTTTCTTT.

The chain recombines TRBV6-2 or TRBV6-3 with TRBJ1-2, with TRBD1 matching 8 bases. The CDR3 totals 16 residues. The V and J ends lost 0 bases and 1 base, in that order; junction bases with no gene match: 4. CDR1 MNHEY and CDR2 SVGEGT come from the germline V gene. The CDR3 is CASSYSEDRDNYGYTF. The CDR3 bases are TGTGCCAGCAGTTACTCGGAGGACAGGGATAACTATGGCTACACCTTC.

About this clone itself: Other DNA variants within this sample encode the same CDR3. The V and J genes are TRBV2 and TRBJ1-6; 11 bases agree with TRBD1. Germline CDR1 is SNHLY and CDR2 is FYNNEI. This CDR3 has 15 amino acids. V shed 1 base and J 7 bases; nucleotides not matched to a gene: 0. The CDR3 here is CASSEGTGGNSPLHF. CDR3 coding DNA: TGTGCCAGCAGTGAAGGGACAGGGGGCAATTCACCCCTCCACTTT.

The chain carries TRBV10-1 and TRBJ2-5, with D perhaps TRBD1 (6 bases). CDR1 and CDR2 (germline): WNHNN, SYGVQD (reference sequence). CDR3 length equals 15 residues. V shed 4 bases and J shed 2 bases, with 14 bases lying between them. The CDR3 loop is CASSGRQAGQETQYF. As DNA, the CDR3 is TGCGCCAGCAGTGGAAGACAGGCCGGTCAAGAGACCCAGTACTTC.

The chain joins TRBV9 to TRBJ1-6, with D hard to call. In germline, CDR1 is SGDLS, CDR2 YYNGEE. Trimming shortened V by 4 bases and J by 5 bases, and 13 bases separated the two germline ends. The CDR3 is made up of 15 amino acids. CDR3 nucleotides: TGTGCCAGCAGCCCATACGAGGGCCATAATTCACCCCTCCACTTT. Its translation is CASSPYEGHNSPLHF.

The rearrangement joins TRBV18 to TRBJ1-1; 12 bases are shared with TRBD1. CDR3 length: 16 residues. CDR1 is KGHSH and CDR2 is LQKENI in the germline V gene. V gave up 2 bases and J gave up 5 bases; unmatched junction bases: 6. CDR3 sequence: CASSPGTGGGRTEAFF. CDR3 sequence (DNA): TGTGCCAGCTCACCAGGGACAGGGGGCGGGAGGACTGAAGCTTTCTTT.

This chain connects TRBV10-1 to TRBJ1-5; D might be TRBD1 (5 bases). V lost 2 bases and J 7 bases, leaving 9 bases between the germline ends. This CDR3 spans 13 amino acids. CDR1 WNHNN and CDR2 SYGVQD come from the germline V gene (reference sequence). CDR3: CASSEGAGQPQHF. The CDR3 DNA sequence: TGCGCCAGCAGTGAGGGGGCAGGACAGCCCCAGCATTTT.

This chain connects TRBV2 to TRBJ2-5; TRBD1 matches 8 bases. Germline values: CDR1 SNHLY, CDR2 FYNNEI. The CDR3 spans 14 residues. V was pared by 2 bases and J by 2 bases, with 1 base of the junction left unmatched. The CDR3 protein is CASSEYRGQETQYF. DNA of the CDR3: TGTGCCAGCAGTGAATACAGGGGGCAAGAGACCCAGTACTTC. Complete variable domain (other parts from reference TRBV2 and TRBJ2-5): EPEVTQTPSHQVTQMGQEVILRCVPISNHLYFYWYRQILGQKVEFLVSFYNNEISEKSEIFDDQFSVERPDGSNFTLKIRSTKLEDSAMYFCASSEYRGQETQYFGPGTRLLVL.

The chain joins TRBV24-1 to TRBJ2-3; TRBD1 is a possible D gene (6 bases). V lost 5 bases and J 4 bases, leaving 24 bases between the germline ends. Germline loops: CDR1 KGHDR, CDR2 SFDVKD. The CDR3 extends over 18 amino acids. CDR3 protein: CATSGDRTDVPGPDTQYF. The CDR3 DNA sequence: TGTGCCACCAGTGGGGATAGGACAGACGTTCCCGGGCCAGATACGCAGTATTTT.

V and J are TRBV3-1 (or the pseudogene TRBV3-2) and TRBJ2-4, with TRBD2 matching over 10 bases. The CDR3 covers 18 residues. The V segment lost 3 bases and the J segment 1 base; nucleotides outside the gene matches: 9. The germline V gene has CDR1 LGHDT and CDR2 YNNKEL (reference sequence). The CDR3 sequence: CASSHESGRANAKNIQYF. The CDR3 bases are TGTGCCAGCAGCCATGAAAGCGGGAGGGCCAATGCCAAAAACATTCAGTACTTC.

The chain is built from TRBV12-3 or TRBV12-4 and TRBJ1-5; D remains ambiguous. The CDR3 is made up of 12 amino acids. Trimming stripped 6 bases from V and 4 bases from J, with 7 bases between. In DNA form, the CDR3 reads TGTGCCAGCAGGGACTCGAATCAGCCCCAGCATTTT. Protein: CASRDSNQPQHF.

The chain links TRBV14 to TRBJ1-1; D is perhaps TRBD1 (5 bases). The CDR3 length is 14 residues. V lost 4 bases and J lost 3, with 12 bases in between. Germline V gene lookup returns CDR1 SGHDN and CDR2 FVKESK. CDR3 amino acids: CASSPRDWDTEAFF. CDR3 coding DNA: TGTGCCAGCAGCCCCAGGGACTGGGACACTGAAGCTTTCTTT.

The V gene is TRBV11-3, the J gene TRBJ2-1, with D hard to call. Germline V gene sequence: CDR1 SGHNT, CDR2 YENEEA. This CDR3 has 13 residues. V was trimmed by 1 base and J by 4 bases, leaving 5 bases between them. The CDR3 sequence: CASSLGLYNEQFF. CDR3 nucleotides: TGTGCCAGCAGCTTAGGCCTATACAATGAGCAGTTCTTC.

This clone has more than one count but fewer than ten. The CDR3 here is CASSVAPGDIDNEQFF. CDR3 coding DNA: TGTGCCAGCAGCGTAGCTCCCGGGGACATAGACAATGAGCAGTTCTTC. V usage is TRBV9 and J usage is TRBJ2-1; D is possibly TRBD1 (6 bases). There are 16 residues in the CDR3. Trimming removed 0 bases at V and 5 bases at J, with 15 bases between. Germline V gives CDR1 SGDLS, CDR2 YYNGEE.

The genes are TRBV3-1 (or the pseudogene TRBV3-2) and TRBJ1-1; D call uncertain. The germline CDR1 and CDR2 sequences are LGHDT and YNNKEL (reference sequence). There are 15 residues in the CDR3. V was clipped by 3 bases and J by 4 bases, with 15 bases between them. The CDR3 DNA follows: TGTGCCAGCAGCCACCTTGCACGGGGTGGCACTGAAGCTTTCTTT. Protein sequence: CASSHLARGGTEAFF.

This clone was found once. V usage is TRBV6-5 and J usage is TRBJ1-3, with D possibly matching TRBD1 (5 bases). Trimming took off 6 bases at V and 0 bases at J, with 12 bases between the two ends. The V gene's germline CDR1 is MNHEY and CDR2 SVGAGI. The CDR3 spans 15 residues. CDR3 DNA sequence: TGTGCCAGCAGCCCAGGGCAGAGCTCTGGAAACACCATATATTTT. Translation gives CASSPGQSSGNTIYF.

The rearrangement links TRBV4-3 to TRBJ1-1; D uncertain. Trimming left V 0 bases short and J 5 bases short, with 10 bases between. This CDR3 has 14 amino acids. The germline V gene encodes CDR1 LGHNA and CDR2 YSLEER. The CDR3 is CASSQDYRGTEAFF. Written as DNA, the CDR3 is TGCGCCAGCAGCCAAGATTATCGGGGAACTGAAGCTTTCTTT.

The V call is TRBV6-5, the J call TRBJ1-2; weak D call: TRBD1 (5 bases). Germline values: CDR1 MNHEY, CDR2 SVGAGI. Deletions cut 4 bases from V and 0 bases from J, with 9 bases between. The CDR3 has 14 residues. The CDR3 reads CASSSTGANYGYTF. The DNA for the CDR3 is TGTGCCAGCAGTTCTACAGGAGCTAACTATGGCTACACCTTC.

The chain is built from TRBV5-1 and TRBJ2-1; TRBD2 matches at 13 bases. V shed 0 bases and J 8 bases; nucleotides not matched to a gene: 2. The CDR3 runs to 15 residues. The V gene's germline CDR1 is SGHRS and CDR2 YFSETQ. CDR3 loop: CASSLGTSGSYEQFF. The CDR3 DNA reads TGCGCCAGCAGCTTGGGGACTAGCGGGAGTTATGAGCAGTTCTTC.

This chain connects TRBV2 to TRBJ1-3, with a possible D match to TRBD1 (6 bases). V lost 6 bases, J lost 1 base, and 13 bases lay in between. Germline loops: CDR1 SNHLY, CDR2 FYNNEI. The CDR3 covers 15 residues. The CDR3 is CASSPQGRSGNTIYF. The CDR3 nucleotides are TGTGCCAGCAGCCCACAGGGTCGATCTGGAAACACCATATATTTT.